The 22 T cell receptor beta chains listed next were all sequenced from one sample in a study of T-cell reconstitution after alpha-beta-depleted transplantation in children. During its preparation, the TCRbeta library received unique molecular identifiers. TCRdb called the PCR reads again in MiXCR, with one record for every CDR3 protein. This table has about 100,000 distinct CDR3 sequences, roughly 6.1% appearing once. Sequenced material: PBMCs, mostly from graft donor cells, taken 360 days after TCRalphabeta/CD19-depleted stem cell transplant. The receptors were gathered from a male patient aged 2-10 years who had a stem cell transplant for acute lymphoblastic leukemia, so the T cells may come from the graft donor.

CDR3 coding DNA: TGTGCCAGCAGCTTCGGGCAGGCTAACTATGGCTACACCTTC. This translates into CASSFGQANYGYTF. V and J are TRBV5-6 and TRBJ1-2; no clear D gene. V was clipped by 2 bases and J by 0 bases, with 8 bases between them. Per germline, CDR1 SGHDT and CDR2 YYEEEE. CDR3 length: 14 residues.

This clonotype was seen a handful of times. This sequence joins TRBV6-1 and TRBJ1-2; the D is unclear. Per germline, CDR1 MNHNS and CDR2 SASEGT. V shed 6 bases and J shed 5 bases, with 22 bases lying between them. The CDR3 runs to 16 residues. The chain's CDR3 is CASRPPKTAFLYGYTF. In nucleotides, the CDR3 is TGTGCCAGCAGACCCCCAAAAACAGCCTTCTTATATGGCTACACCTTC.

This clonotype occurred many times. The chain joins TRBV27 to TRBJ1-1; D is uncertain. V lost 2 bases to trimming and J lost 1 base, with 8 bases between them. The CDR3 covers 14 residues. Germline V gives CDR1 MNHEY, CDR2 SMNVEV (reference sequence). The CDR3 DNA sequence: TGTGCCAGCAGTTTAAACAGACCGAACACTGAAGCTTTCTTT. Protein product: CASSLNRPNTEAFF.

This clonotype was counted between two and nine times. The chain recombines TRBV28 with TRBJ2-7; D might be TRBD1 or TRBD2, each matching 5 bases. CDR1 MDHEN and CDR2 SYDVKM come from the germline V gene. V was shortened by 3 bases and J by 5 bases, with 17 bases between the two germline ends. CDR3 length equals 15 residues. The DNA for the CDR3 is TGTGCCAGCAGTTTCCGGGGCCACCTAAGAAACGAGCAGTACTTC. This sequence encodes CASSFRGHLRNEQYF. The full variable domain, its missing parts supplied by reference TRBV28 and TRBJ2-7, is DVKVTQSSRYLVKRTGEKVFLECVQDMDHENMFWYRQDPGLGLRLIYFSYDVKMKEKGDIPEGYSVSREKKERFSLILESASTNQTSMYLCASSFRGHLRNEQYFGPGTRLTVT.

This clonotype was recorded many times. The chain links TRBV5-6 to TRBJ1-1; TRBD1 agrees at 9 bases. The CDR3 covers 14 residues. The germline gives CDR1 SGHDT, CDR2 YYEEEE. V lost 5 bases, J lost 5 bases, and 7 bases stayed unmatched. The CDR3 DNA follows: TGTGCCAGCAGTTCGGACAGGGGTATGACTGAAGCTTTCTTT. Translating gives CASSSDRGMTEAFF.

This chain links TRBV6-6 with TRBJ2-7, with D possibly matching TRBD1 (6 bases). V was trimmed by 5 bases and J by 2 bases, leaving 10 bases between them. CDR3 length equals 13 residues. Germline values: CDR1 MNHNY, CDR2 SVGAGI (reference sequence). The CDR3 region has the DNA TGTGCCAGCAGTAACAGGGTCGCCTACGAGCAGTACTTC. Protein sequence: CASSNRVAYEQYF.

The chain links TRBV6-2 or TRBV6-3 to TRBJ1-6; the D is unclear. V was cut by 2 bases and J by 8 bases, with 10 bases left in between. The germline V gene encodes CDR1 MNHEY and CDR2 SVGEGT. The length of the CDR3 is 14 residues. The DNA for the CDR3 is TGTGCCAGCAGTTACCCGAGCCGGTATTCACCCCTCCACTTT. Translation: CASSYPSRYSPLHF.

This clonotype was seen only once. The chain carries TRBV20-1 and TRBJ1-5; D unclear. The CDR3 contains 11 residues. CDR1 is DFQATT and CDR2 is SNEGSKA in the germline V gene (reference sequence). V was trimmed by 2 bases and J by 6 bases, leaving 5 bases between them. The CDR3 protein is CSARMGQPQHF. CDR3 in DNA: TGCAGTGCTAGAATGGGTCAGCCCCAGCATTTT.

This clonotype came up many times. The rearrangement links TRBV7-2 to TRBJ2-7; 8 bases are a match to TRBD1. Germline loops: CDR1 SGHTA, CDR2 FQGNSA. With V trimmed by 7 bases and J by 5 bases, 10 bases remained unmatched. CDR3 length equals 14 residues. CDR3 residues: CASIWTGPDDEQYF. CDR3 DNA sequence: TGTGCCAGCATCTGGACAGGGCCCGATGACGAGCAGTACTTC.

This clonotype was observed a handful of times. The genes are TRBV19 and TRBJ2-7; 7 bases align to TRBD2. V gave up 5 bases and J gave up 3 bases; unmatched junction bases: 4. This CDR3 comprises 13 residues. Per germline, CDR1 LNHDA and CDR2 SQIVND (reference sequence). CDR3 protein: CASSPASGYEQYF. The CDR3 region has the DNA TGTGCCAGTAGTCCGGCTAGCGGCTACGAGCAGTACTTC. Based on the CDR3 plus reference TRBV19 and TRBJ2-7, the full variable domain is DGGITQSPKYLFRKEGQNVTLSCEQNLNHDAMYWYRQDPGQGLRLIYYSQIVNDFQKGDIAEGYSVSREKKESFPLTVTSAQKNPTAFYLCASSPASGYEQYFGPGTRLTVT.

This clonotype came up many times. V usage is TRBV9 and J usage is TRBJ2-7, with TRBD1 matching over 7 bases. The CDR3 is made up of 15 amino acids. Germline CDR1 SGDLS, CDR2 YYNGEE. V shed 0 bases, J shed 1 base, and the junction held 4 bases outside the gene matches. The CDR3 bases are TGTGCCAGCAGCGTAGGCACAGGGGAATCCTACGAGCAGTACTTC. It specifies CASSVGTGESYEQYF.

This clonotype was observed at least ten times. At one of its ends the junction is not consistent with the germline gene, which may arise from a read error. The CDR3 reads CASSVYFF. The CDR3 region has the DNA TGTGCCAGCAGCGTCTACTTCTTC. The V and J genes are TRBV9 and TRBJ1-2; no definite D call. CDR1 SGDLS and CDR2 YYNGEE come from the germline V gene. This CDR3 has 8 residues.

The chain has TRBV4-2 and TRBJ2-7; TRBD1 matches at 7 bases. Per the germline V gene, CDR1 is LGHNA and CDR2 is YNFKEQ. V gave up 0 bases and J gave up 3 bases; unmatched junction bases: 8. The CDR3 sequence is 16 residues long. In DNA, the CDR3 is TGTGCCAGCAGCCAAGATCTGTTGGCAGGGGGCTACGAGCAGTACTTC. It specifies CASSQDLLAGGYEQYF.

This clonotype appeared many times. The CDR3 region has the DNA TGTGCCAGCAGTCCCTCCTCGGGACAGGGGGGGACCCAGTACTTC. Translation: CASSPSSGQGGTQYF. This chain joins TRBV12-3 or TRBV12-4 and TRBJ2-5; 11 positions agree with TRBD1. The CDR3 contains 15 residues. J gave up 7 bases and V 5 bases, and 9 bases lay outside the gene matches.

The chain recombines TRBV11-2 with TRBJ2-2, with 14 bases fitting TRBD2. Germline V lookup: CDR1 SGHAT, CDR2 FQNNGV. The CDR3 contains 18 residues. V gave up 3 bases and J gave up 1 base; unmatched junction bases: 4. The CDR3 nucleotides are TGTGCCAGCAGCTTGACTAGCGGGAGGGCCTGGAACACCGGGGAGCTGTTTTTT. Its translation: CASSLTSGRAWNTGELFF.

This clonotype was counted many times. V and J are TRBV11-1 and TRBJ1-1; D is undetermined. This CDR3 has 13 amino acids. V lost 4 bases and J 6 bases, leaving 12 bases between the germline ends. Germline CDR1 is SGHAT and CDR2 is FQDESV (reference sequence). CDR3 loop: CASSSPPGAEAFF. DNA for the CDR3: TGTGCCAGCAGCTCTCCTCCTGGCGCTGAAGCTTTCTTT.

This clonotype was seen a handful of times. V gene TRBV6-1 combines with J gene TRBJ2-7; tentative D call: TRBD2 (5 bases). CDR3 length: 15 residues. Trimming pared 0 bases from V and 2 bases from J, leaving 11 bases between. The germline V gene has CDR1 MNHNS and CDR2 SASEGT. CDR3 loop: CASSEAGTGTYEQYF. The CDR3, as DNA: TGTGCCAGCAGTGAAGCCGGCACGGGAACCTACGAGCAGTACTTC.

Only a few counts were recorded for this clonotype. As DNA, the CDR3 is TGTGCCAGCAGGGGGACAGGGTTGAACACTGAAGCTTTCTTT. Translated: CASRGTGLNTEAFF. The rearrangement links TRBV6-1 to TRBJ1-1; 9 bases match TRBD1. The CDR3 consists of 14 residues. Germline V gene lookup returns CDR1 MNHNS and CDR2 SASEGT. The ends lost 6 bases at V and 0 bases at J; junction bases unmatched: 2.

The chain couples TRBV4-3 to TRBJ2-3; 10 bases map to TRBD2. V gave up 4 bases and J gave up 6 bases; unmatched junction bases: 7. Germline CDR1 reads LGHNA; CDR2 reads YSLEER. The CDR3 sequence is 15 residues long. DNA of the CDR3: TGCGCCAGCAGCCTAAGCGGGAGGGCCGAGGATACGCAGTATTTT. Its translation is CASSLSGRAEDTQYF.

The chain has TRBV7-8 and TRBJ1-2; D is undetermined. The V gene lost 5 bases and the J gene lost 4 bases, with 17 bases spanning the gap. CDR1 and CDR2 (germline): SGHVS, FQNEAQ. The CDR3 runs to 15 residues. The CDR3 bases are TGTGCCAGCAGCCTACGTACACCATACGGCTATGGCTACACCTTC. This translates into CASSLRTPYGYGYTF.

This clonotype was detected ten times or more. The rearrangement joins TRBV28 to TRBJ2-5; D remains ambiguous. Germline assignment: CDR1 MDHEN and CDR2 SYDVKM. The V gene lost 6 bases and the J gene lost 9 bases, with 14 bases spanning the gap. CDR3 length: 12 amino acids. CDR3 protein: CASSSGPTPQYF. CDR3 nucleotide sequence: TGTGCCAGCAGCTCTGGACCGACTCCCCAGTACTTC.

This clonotype was counted at least ten times. The rearrangement joins TRBV7-9 to TRBJ2-7; D is unresolved. Deletions cut 5 bases from V and 5 bases from J, with 13 bases between. Per germline, CDR1 SEHNR and CDR2 FQNEAQ (reference sequence). CDR3 length: 13 residues. CDR3 loop: CASSNNPQDEQYF. The CDR3 DNA reads TGTGCCAGCAGCAATAATCCCCAGGACGAGCAGTACTTC.